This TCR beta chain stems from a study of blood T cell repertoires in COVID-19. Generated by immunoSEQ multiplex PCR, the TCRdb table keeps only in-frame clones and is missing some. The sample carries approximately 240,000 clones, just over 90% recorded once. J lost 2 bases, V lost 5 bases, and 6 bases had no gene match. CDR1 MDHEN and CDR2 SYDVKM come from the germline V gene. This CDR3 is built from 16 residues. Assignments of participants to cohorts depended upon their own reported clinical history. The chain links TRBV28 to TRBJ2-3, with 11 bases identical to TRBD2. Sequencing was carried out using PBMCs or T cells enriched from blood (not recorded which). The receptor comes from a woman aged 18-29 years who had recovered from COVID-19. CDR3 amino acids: CASSQIAGGLTDTQYF. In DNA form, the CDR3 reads TGTGCCAGCAGTCAGATAGCGGGAGGGCTCACAGATACGCAGTATTTT.